The following is a T cell receptor (beta chain) sequence with its context. This specimen belongs to a study of blood T cell repertoires in COVID-19. Study as a whole: The samples span acute and convalescent COVID-19 from the United States, Italy and Spain.

In the authors' methods: Researchers report that nucleated cell counts were estimated from reference gene primer amplification. Sequencing used immunoSEQ multiplex PCR; TCRdb keeps in-frame clones, though not all of them. D and trimming were read from the DNA, whereas the V and J calls and clone size are those reported in that table. The table records about 140,000 clones, around 80% of them present only once. Material for sequencing was peripheral blood. The source is a man between 60 and 75 years old with acute or convalescent COVID-19.

In DNA form, the CDR3 reads TGTGCCAGCAGCGCACAGGGGGTGGGCACTGAAGCTTTCTTT. Translating gives CASSAQGVGTEAFF. The rearrangement links TRBV3-1 (or the pseudogene TRBV3-2) to TRBJ1-1; 8 bases are a match to TRBD1. The germline gives CDR1 LGHDT, CDR2 YNNKEL (reference sequence). The CDR3 is 14 amino acids. J was trimmed by 4 bases and V by 5 bases; bases with no gene match: 6.